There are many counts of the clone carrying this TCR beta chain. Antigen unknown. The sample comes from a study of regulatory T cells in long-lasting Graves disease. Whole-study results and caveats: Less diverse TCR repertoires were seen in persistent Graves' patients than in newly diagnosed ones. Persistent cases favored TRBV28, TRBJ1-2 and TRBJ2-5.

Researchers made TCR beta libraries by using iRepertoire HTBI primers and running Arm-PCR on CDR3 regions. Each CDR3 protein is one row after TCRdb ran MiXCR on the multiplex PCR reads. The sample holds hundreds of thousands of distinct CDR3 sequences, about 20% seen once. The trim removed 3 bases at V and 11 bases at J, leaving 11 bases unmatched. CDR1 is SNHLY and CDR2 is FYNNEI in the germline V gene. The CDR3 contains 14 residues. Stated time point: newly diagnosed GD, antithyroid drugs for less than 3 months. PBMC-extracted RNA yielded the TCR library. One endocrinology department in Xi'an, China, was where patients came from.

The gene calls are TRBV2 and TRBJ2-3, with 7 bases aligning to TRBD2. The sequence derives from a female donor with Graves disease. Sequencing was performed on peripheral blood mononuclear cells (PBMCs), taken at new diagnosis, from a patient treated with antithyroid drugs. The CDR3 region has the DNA TGTGCCAGCAGTGATCCTTCCGGGACTACAAAGCAGTATTTT. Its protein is CASSDPSGTTKQYF.